A single sample gave rise to the 7 T cell receptor beta chains below, sequenced in a study of beta chain features in type 1 diabetes. All of the isolated RNA was reverse transcribed, so expressed TCRB transcripts were sequenced. Data came from immunoSEQ multiplex PCR; TCRdb stores just in-frame clones and leaves some out. The table lists 810,000 or so clones, about a sixth of them singletons, with about 0.025% in the top ten. Sequencing was done on a sample of naive CD4+ T cells from blood. The origin of the receptors is a woman between 18 and 30 years old in good health.

This clone was observed a handful of times. The J gene is TRBJ2-5, the V gene TRBV13, with D hard to call. Trimming left V 7 bases short and J 0 bases short, with 9 bases between. This CDR3 region has 13 residues. Germline lookup yields CDR1 PRHDT and CDR2 FYEKMQ (reference sequence). The CDR3 sequence is CASTGGYQETQYF. In DNA, the CDR3 is TGTGCCAGCACCGGTGGGTACCAAGAGACCCAGTACTTC.

The genes are TRBV18 and TRBJ2-1, with D tentatively TRBD1 or TRBD2 (5 bases each). Trimming left V 8 bases short and J 5 bases short, with 13 bases between. Germline V gene sequence: CDR1 KGHSH, CDR2 LQKENI. The CDR3 runs to 13 residues. The CDR3 DNA follows: TGTGCCAGCGGCTTGGGACGGGACAATGAGCAGTTCTTC. Amino acid sequence: CASGLGRDNEQFF.

Many counts were recorded for this clone. This rearrangement joins TRBV18 to TRBJ2-1; D is perhaps TRBD2 (5 bases). Trimming took off 3 bases at V and 2 bases at J, with 8 bases between the two ends. The CDR3 covers 14 residues. Germline-derived CDR1 and CDR2 are KGHSH and LQKENI. The chain's CDR3 is CASSPDYTYNEQFF. Written as DNA, the CDR3 is TGTGCCAGCTCACCCGACTACACCTACAATGAGCAGTTCTTC.

The chain links TRBV4-2 to TRBJ2-1, with TRBD2 identical over 11 bases. CDR1 and CDR2 (germline): LGHNA, YNFKEQ. The CDR3 is 21 amino acids. J was trimmed by 0 bases and V by 1 base; bases with no gene match: 14. The CDR3 loop is CASSQAHAGTSGILSYNEQFF. Here the CDR3 DNA reads TGTGCCAGCAGCCAAGCCCATGCCGGGACTAGCGGCATTCTCTCCTACAATGAGCAGTTCTTC.

This clone was observed a few times. The genes are TRBV25-1 and TRBJ2-5; D is perhaps TRBD2 (5 bases). Matching the DNA end better, TRBJ2-7 makes the J call doubtful. CDR1 is MGHDK and CDR2 is SYGVNS in the germline V gene. This CDR3 is built from 13 residues. The CDR3 coding sequence is TGTGCCAGCAGGCGGGCAGGAGCCTACGAGCAGTACTTC. It translates to CASRRAGAYEQYF.

V usage is TRBV5-1 and J usage is TRBJ2-1; D possibly matches TRBD1 or TRBD2 (5 bases each). V dropped 7 bases and J dropped 7 bases, with 18 bases sitting between them. The CDR3 length is 14 residues. CDR1 and CDR2 from the germline V gene are SGHRS and YFSETQ. The CDR3 DNA sequence: TGCGCCAGCCGTGGGGACGCCCGGGTGAATGAGCAGTTCTTC. Protein: CASRGDARVNEQFF.

The chain has TRBV9 and TRBJ2-7, with TRBD2 matching 11 bases. V gave up 2 bases and J gave up 5 bases; unmatched junction bases: 3. CDR3 size: 14 residues. CDR1 SGDLS and CDR2 YYNGEE come from the germline V gene. CDR3: CASSVGLAGNEQYF. CDR3 nucleotides: TGTGCCAGCAGCGTCGGACTAGCGGGTAACGAGCAGTACTTC.